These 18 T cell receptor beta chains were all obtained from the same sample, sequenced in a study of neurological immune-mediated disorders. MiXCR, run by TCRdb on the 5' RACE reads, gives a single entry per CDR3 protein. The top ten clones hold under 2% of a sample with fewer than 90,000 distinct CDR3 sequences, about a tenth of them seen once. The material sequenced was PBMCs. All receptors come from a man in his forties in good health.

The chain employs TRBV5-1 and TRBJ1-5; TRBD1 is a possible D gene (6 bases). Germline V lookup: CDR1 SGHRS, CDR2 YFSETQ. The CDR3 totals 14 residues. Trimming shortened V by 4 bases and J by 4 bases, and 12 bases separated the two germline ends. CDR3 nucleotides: TGCGCCAGCAGCCCAGGGGAGAGAAATCAGCCCCAGCATTTT. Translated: CASSPGERNQPQHF.

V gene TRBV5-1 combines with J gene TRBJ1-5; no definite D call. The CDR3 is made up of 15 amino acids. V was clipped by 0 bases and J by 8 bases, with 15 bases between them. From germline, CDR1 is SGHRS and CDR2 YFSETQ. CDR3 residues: CASSLEGRETEPQHF. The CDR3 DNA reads TGCGCCAGCAGCTTGGAAGGGCGGGAGACCGAGCCCCAGCATTTT.

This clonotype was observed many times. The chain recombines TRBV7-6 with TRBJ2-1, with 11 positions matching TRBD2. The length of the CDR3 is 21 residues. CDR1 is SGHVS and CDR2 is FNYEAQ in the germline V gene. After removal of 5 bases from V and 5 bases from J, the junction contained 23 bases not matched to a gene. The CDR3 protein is CASSPGGNRGLSGRAHNEQFF. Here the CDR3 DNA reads TGTGCCAGCAGCCCAGGGGGGAACAGGGGACTTAGCGGGAGGGCCCACAATGAGCAGTTCTTC.

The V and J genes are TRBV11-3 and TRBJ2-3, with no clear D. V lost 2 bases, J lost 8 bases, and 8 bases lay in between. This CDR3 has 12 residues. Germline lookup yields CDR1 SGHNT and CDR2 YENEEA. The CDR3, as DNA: TGTGCCAGCAGCTTATGGGGATCTACGCAGTATTTT. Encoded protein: CASSLWGSTQYF.

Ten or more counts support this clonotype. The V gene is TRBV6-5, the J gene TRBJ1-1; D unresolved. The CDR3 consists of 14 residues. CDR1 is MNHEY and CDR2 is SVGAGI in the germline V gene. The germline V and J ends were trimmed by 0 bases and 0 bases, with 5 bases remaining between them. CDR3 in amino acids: CASSYSGLNTEAFF. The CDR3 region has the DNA TGTGCCAGCAGTTACTCAGGGCTGAACACTGAAGCTTTCTTT.

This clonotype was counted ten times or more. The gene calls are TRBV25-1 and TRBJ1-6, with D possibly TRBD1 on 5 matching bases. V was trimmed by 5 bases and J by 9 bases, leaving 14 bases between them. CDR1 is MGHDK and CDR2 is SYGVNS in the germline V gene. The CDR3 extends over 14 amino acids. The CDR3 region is CASSPKLGGSPLHF. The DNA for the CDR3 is TGTGCCAGCAGTCCCAAACTTGGGGGTTCACCCCTCCACTTT.

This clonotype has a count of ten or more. In DNA, the CDR3 is TGCAGTGCTAGAGTACAAGGTCGGGGGTTGAATGAGCAGTTCTTC. This codes for CSARVQGRGLNEQFF. This chain links TRBV20-1 with TRBJ2-1, with a possible D match to TRBD2 (6 bases). Germline assignment: CDR1 DFQATT and CDR2 SNEGSKA (reference sequence). V was cut by 1 base and J by 7 bases, with 17 bases left in between. CDR3 length: 15 amino acids.

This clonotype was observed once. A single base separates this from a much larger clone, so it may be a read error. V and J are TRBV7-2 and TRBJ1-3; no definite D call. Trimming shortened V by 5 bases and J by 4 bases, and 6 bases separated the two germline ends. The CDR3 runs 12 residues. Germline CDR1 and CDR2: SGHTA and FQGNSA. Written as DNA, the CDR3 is TGTGCCAGCAGCCTAATGGGAAACACCATATATTTT. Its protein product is CASSLMGNTIYF.

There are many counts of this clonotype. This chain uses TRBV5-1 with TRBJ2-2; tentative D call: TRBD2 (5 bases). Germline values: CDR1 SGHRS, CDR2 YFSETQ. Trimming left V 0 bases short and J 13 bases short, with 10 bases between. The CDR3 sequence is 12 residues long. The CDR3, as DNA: TGCGCCAGCAGCTTGGGTCGAGAGGGGCTGTTTTTT. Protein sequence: CASSLGREGLFF.

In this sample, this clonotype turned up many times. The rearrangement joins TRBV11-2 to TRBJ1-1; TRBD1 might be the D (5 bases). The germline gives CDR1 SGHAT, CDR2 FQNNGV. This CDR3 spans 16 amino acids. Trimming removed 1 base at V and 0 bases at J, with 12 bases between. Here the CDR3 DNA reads TGTGCCAGCAGCTTAGTGACAGCTCAAATGAACACTGAAGCTTTCTTT. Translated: CASSLVTAQMNTEAFF.

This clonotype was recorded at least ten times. CDR3 sequence (DNA): TGTGCCAGCTCGCCCCTCGGTGGACTAGCGGGAGAAGGGGCCAACGTCCTGACTTTC. This translates into CASSPLGGLAGEGANVLTF. The chain combines TRBV18 with TRBJ2-6; 13 bases are shared with TRBD2. CDR3 size: 19 residues. J was trimmed by 4 bases and V by 6 bases; bases with no gene match: 12. Looked up from germline, CDR1 is KGHSH and CDR2 is LQKENI.

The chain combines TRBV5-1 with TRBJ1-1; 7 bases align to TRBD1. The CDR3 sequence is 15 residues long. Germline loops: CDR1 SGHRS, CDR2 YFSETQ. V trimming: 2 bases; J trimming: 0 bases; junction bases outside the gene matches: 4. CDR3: CASSFSTGLNTEAFF. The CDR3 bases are TGCGCCAGCAGCTTCTCGACAGGGCTGAACACTGAAGCTTTCTTT.

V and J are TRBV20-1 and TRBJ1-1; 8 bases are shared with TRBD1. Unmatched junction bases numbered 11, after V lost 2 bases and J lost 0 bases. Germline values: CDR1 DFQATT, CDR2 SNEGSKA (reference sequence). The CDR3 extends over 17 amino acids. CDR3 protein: CSARNTGGEVLNTEAFF. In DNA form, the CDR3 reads TGCAGTGCTAGAAATACAGGGGGAGAGGTTCTGAACACTGAAGCTTTCTTT.

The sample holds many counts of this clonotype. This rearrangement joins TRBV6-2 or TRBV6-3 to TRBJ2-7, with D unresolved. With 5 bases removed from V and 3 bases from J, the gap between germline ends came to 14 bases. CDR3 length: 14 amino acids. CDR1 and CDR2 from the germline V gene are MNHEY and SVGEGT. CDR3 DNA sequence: TGTGCCAGCAGTGCCGCAACATATTACTACGAGCAGTACTTC. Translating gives CASSAATYYYEQYF.

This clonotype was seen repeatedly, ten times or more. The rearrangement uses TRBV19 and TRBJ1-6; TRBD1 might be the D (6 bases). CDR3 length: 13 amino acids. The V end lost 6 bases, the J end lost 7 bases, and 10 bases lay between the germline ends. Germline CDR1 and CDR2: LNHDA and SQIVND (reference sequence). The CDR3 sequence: CASRIRGNSPLHF. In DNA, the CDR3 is TGTGCCAGTAGGATCAGGGGCAATTCACCCCTCCACTTT.

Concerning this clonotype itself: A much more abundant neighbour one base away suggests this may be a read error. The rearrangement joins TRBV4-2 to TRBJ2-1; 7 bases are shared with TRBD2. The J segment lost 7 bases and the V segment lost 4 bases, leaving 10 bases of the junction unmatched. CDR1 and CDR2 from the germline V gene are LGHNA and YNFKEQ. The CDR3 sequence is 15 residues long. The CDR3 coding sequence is TGTGCCAGCAGCCGTTCCCGGGGGGAGTCTAATGAGCAGTTCTTC. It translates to CASSRSRGESNEQFF.

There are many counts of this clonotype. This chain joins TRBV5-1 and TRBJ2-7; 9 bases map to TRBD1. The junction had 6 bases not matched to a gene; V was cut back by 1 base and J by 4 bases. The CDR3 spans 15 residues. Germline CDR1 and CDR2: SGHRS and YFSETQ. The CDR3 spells CASSLMGDRDYEQYF. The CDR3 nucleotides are TGCGCCAGCAGCTTGATGGGGGACAGGGATTACGAGCAGTACTTC.

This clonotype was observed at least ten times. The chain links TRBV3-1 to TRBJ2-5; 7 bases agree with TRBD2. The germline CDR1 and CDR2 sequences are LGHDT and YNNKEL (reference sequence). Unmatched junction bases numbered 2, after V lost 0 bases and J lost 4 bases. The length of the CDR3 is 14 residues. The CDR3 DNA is TGTGCCAGCAGCCAAGATCCGGGGGGAGAGACCCAGTACTTC. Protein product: CASSQDPGGETQYF.